One and the same sample provided the 11 T cell receptor beta chains below, sequenced in a study of T cell responses to AZD1222 COVID-19 vaccine. Measured with immunoSEQ multiplex PCR; TCRdb has only the in-frame clones, and not every one. This repertoire shows about 160,000 clones, more than 90% found once; its top ten account for approximately 3.6%. Sample: peripheral blood, taken 28 days after the second AZD1222 dose. These receptors originate from an adult who received the AZD1222 COVID-19 vaccine.

The chain recombines TRBV27 with TRBJ1-1, with a possible D match to TRBD1 (5 bases). This CDR3 spans 13 amino acids. Trimming took off 1 base at V and 6 bases at J, with 9 bases between the two ends. Germline V CDR1 and CDR2: MNHEY, SMNVEV (reference sequence). This CDR3 is CASSLYAGSEAFF. The CDR3, as DNA: TGTGCCAGCAGTTTATATGCAGGGTCTGAAGCTTTCTTT.

This chain joins TRBV6-5 and TRBJ1-2, with D possibly TRBD1 on 6 matching bases. V lost 5 bases and J 2 bases, leaving 15 bases between the germline ends. The CDR3 runs to 15 residues. Germline CDR1 is MNHEY and CDR2 is SVGAGI. The CDR3 sequence is CASSPSTGYNYGYTF. DNA for the CDR3: TGTGCCAGCAGTCCCTCCACAGGGTACAACTATGGCTACACCTTC.

The chain uses TRBV2 and TRBJ2-1, with 10 bases fitting TRBD2. Germline lookup yields CDR1 SNHLY and CDR2 FYNNEI. The length of the CDR3 is 14 residues. The V and J ends lost 6 bases and 5 bases, in that order; junction bases with no gene match: 4. The CDR3 nucleotides read TGTGCCAGCAGAATCGGACTAGCGGACAATGAGCAGTTCTTC. Protein product: CASRIGLADNEQFF.

V is TRBV7-9 and J is TRBJ1-2; possibly TRBD1 for D (6 bases). Trimming shortened V by 5 bases and J by 0 bases, and 16 bases separated the two germline ends. This CDR3 comprises 16 residues. Germline-derived CDR1 and CDR2 are SEHNR and FQNEAQ (reference sequence). CDR3 nucleotide sequence: TGTGCCAGCAGCCGGACAGACATCATAGCTAACTATGGCTACACCTTC. Translation: CASSRTDIIANYGYTF.

This chain uses TRBV15 with TRBJ1-2, with D possibly TRBD1 on 6 matching bases. CDR1 and CDR2 (germline): LNHNV, YYDKDF (reference sequence). Trimming pared 8 bases from V and 4 bases from J, leaving 20 bases between. The CDR3 covers 15 residues. The CDR3 here is CATAPRDIGAYGYTF. Here the CDR3 DNA reads TGTGCCACCGCGCCCCGGGACATTGGAGCCTATGGCTACACCTTC.

The rearrangement joins TRBV30 to TRBJ2-7, with TRBD2 matching over 12 bases. The CDR3 is made up of 15 amino acids. The J segment lost 5 bases and the V segment lost 5 bases, leaving 10 bases of the junction unmatched. Germline CDR1 GTSNPN, CDR2 SVGIG (reference sequence). CDR3 residues: CAWALAGGSPHEQYF. CDR3 sequence (DNA): TGTGCCTGGGCTCTAGCGGGAGGGTCCCCCCACGAGCAGTACTTC.

The chain uses TRBV7-2 and TRBJ1-5, with D unresolved. V gave up 2 bases and J gave up 4 bases, with 12 bases separating them. Germline values: CDR1 SGHTA, CDR2 FQGNSA. CDR3 length: 15 amino acids. CDR3 sequence: CASSLSAKRNQPQHF. CDR3 DNA sequence: TGTGCCAGCAGCTTAAGCGCAAAGCGTAATCAGCCCCAGCATTTT. Supplemented by reference TRBV7-2 and TRBJ1-5, the full variable domain reads GAGVSQSPSNKVTEKGKDVELRCDPISGHTALYWYRQSLGQGLEFLIYFQGNSAPDKSGLPSDRFSAERTGGSVSTLTIQRTQQEDSAVYLCASSLSAKRNQPQHFGDGTRLSIL.

The gene calls are TRBV9 and TRBJ1-4, with 7 bases matching TRBD1. The V gene end was trimmed by 7 bases and the J gene end by 2 bases; junction bases not matched to a gene: 8. From germline, CDR1 is SGDLS and CDR2 YYNGEE. The CDR3 is made up of 15 amino acids. The CDR3 sequence is CASSPRGLTNEKLFF. The CDR3 coding sequence is TGTGCCAGCTCTCCGAGGGGGCTTACTAATGAAAAACTGTTTTTT.

The V and J genes are TRBV6-5 and TRBJ2-7; possibly TRBD2 for D (5 bases). Trimming pared 5 bases from V and 0 bases from J, leaving 14 bases between. This CDR3 has 15 residues. Germline CDR1 is MNHEY and CDR2 is SVGAGI. The CDR3 sequence is CASSPQSGSSYEQYF. In DNA, the CDR3 is TGTGCCAGCAGTCCCCAGAGTGGGAGCTCCTACGAGCAGTACTTC.

The table lists this clone with a few counts. The V gene is TRBV3-1 (or the pseudogene TRBV3-2), the J gene TRBJ2-7, with 8 bases identical to TRBD2. After removal of 6 bases from V and 4 bases from J, the junction contained 23 bases not matched to a gene. The CDR3 runs to 19 residues. The V gene's germline CDR1 is LGHDT and CDR2 YNNKEL (reference sequence). CDR3 nucleotide sequence: TGTGCCAGCAGTCCCGCCTGGAAAAGTAGCGGGAAAGAAGGATACGAGCAGTACTTC. The encoded protein is CASSPAWKSSGKEGYEQYF.

The genes are TRBV30 and TRBJ1-2, with 7 bases identical to TRBD1. The germline CDR1 and CDR2 sequences are GTSNPN and SVGIG (reference sequence). Trimming took 5 bases from V and 8 from J; bases not matched to a gene: 8. CDR3 size: 12 residues. Here the CDR3 reads CAWGRQGAGYTF. The CDR3 DNA reads as TGTGCCTGGGGACGACAGGGTGCCGGCTACACCTTC.